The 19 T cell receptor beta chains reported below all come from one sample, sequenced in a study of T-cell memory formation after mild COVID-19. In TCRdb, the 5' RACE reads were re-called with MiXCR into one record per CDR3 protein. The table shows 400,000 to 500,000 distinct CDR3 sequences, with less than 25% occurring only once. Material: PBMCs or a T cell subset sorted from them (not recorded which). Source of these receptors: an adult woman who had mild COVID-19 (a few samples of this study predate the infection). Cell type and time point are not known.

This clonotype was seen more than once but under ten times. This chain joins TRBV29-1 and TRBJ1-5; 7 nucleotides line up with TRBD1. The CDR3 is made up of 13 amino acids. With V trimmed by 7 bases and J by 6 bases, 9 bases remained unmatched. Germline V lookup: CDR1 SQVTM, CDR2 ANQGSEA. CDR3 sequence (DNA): TGCAGCGCTAGACAGGGAGAAAGTCAGCCCCAGCATTTT. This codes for CSARQGESQPQHF. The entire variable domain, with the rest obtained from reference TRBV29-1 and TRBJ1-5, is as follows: SAVISQKPSRDICQRGTSLTIQCQVDSQVTMMFWYRQQPGQSLTLIATANQGSEATYESGFVIDKFPISRPNLTFSTLTVSNMSPEDSSIYLCSARQGESQPQHFGDGTRLSIL.

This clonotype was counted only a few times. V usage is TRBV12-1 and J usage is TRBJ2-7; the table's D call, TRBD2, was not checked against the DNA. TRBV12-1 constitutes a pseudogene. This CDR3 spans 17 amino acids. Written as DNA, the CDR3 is TGTGCCAGCAGCCCGGGACTAGCGGACGATGAAGCCTACGAGCAGTACTTC. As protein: CASSPGLADDEAYEQYF.

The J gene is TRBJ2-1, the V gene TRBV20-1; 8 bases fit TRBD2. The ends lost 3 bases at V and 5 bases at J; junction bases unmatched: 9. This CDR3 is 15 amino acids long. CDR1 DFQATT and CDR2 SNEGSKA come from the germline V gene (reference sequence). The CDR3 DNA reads TGCAGTGCTAGCGCCCTGGCGGGAGGAAACAATGAGCAGTTCTTC. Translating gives CSASALAGGNNEQFF.

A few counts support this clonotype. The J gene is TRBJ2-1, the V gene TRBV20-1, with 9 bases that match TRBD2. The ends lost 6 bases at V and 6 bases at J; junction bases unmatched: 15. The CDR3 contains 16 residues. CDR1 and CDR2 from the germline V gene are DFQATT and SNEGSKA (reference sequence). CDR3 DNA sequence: TGCAGTGCCCCACATAGCGGGGGCCGTCGGGGCAATGAGCAGTTCTTC. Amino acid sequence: CSAPHSGGRRGNEQFF.

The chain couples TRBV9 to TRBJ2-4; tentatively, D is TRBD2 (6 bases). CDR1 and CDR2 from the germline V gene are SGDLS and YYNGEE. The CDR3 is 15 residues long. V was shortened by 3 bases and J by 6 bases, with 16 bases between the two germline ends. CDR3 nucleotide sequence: TGTGCCAGCAGCGAGACTGCCTGGCGGGGAAACATTCAGTACTTC. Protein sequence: CASSETAWRGNIQYF.

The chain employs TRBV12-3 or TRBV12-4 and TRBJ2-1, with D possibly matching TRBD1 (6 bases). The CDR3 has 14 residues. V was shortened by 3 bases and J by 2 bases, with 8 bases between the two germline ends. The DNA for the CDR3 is TGTGCCAGCAGTTTCGGGACAACCTACAATGAGCAGTTCTTC. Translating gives CASSFGTTYNEQFF.

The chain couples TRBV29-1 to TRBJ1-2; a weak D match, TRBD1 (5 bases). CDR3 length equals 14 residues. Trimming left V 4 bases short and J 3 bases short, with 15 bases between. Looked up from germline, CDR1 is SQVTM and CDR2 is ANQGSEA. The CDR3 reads CSVGGDPRDYGYTF. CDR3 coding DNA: TGCAGCGTTGGGGGGGACCCCCGGGACTATGGCTACACCTTC.

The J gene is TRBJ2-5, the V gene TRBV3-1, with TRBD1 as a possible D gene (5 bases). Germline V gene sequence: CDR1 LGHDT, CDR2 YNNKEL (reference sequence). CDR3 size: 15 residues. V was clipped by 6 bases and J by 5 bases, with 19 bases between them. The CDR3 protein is CASSIWTTRGETQYF. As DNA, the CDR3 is TGTGCCAGCAGTATTTGGACAACCCGTGGGGAGACCCAGTACTTC.

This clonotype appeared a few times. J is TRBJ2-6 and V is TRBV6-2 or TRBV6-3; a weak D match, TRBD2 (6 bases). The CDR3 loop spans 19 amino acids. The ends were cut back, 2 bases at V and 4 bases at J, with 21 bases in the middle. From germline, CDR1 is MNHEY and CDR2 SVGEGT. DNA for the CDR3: TGTGCCAGCAGTTACCCCTTCGGGGTTAGGGACTCGGGGGCCAACGTCCTGACTTTC. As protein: CASSYPFGVRDSGANVLTF.

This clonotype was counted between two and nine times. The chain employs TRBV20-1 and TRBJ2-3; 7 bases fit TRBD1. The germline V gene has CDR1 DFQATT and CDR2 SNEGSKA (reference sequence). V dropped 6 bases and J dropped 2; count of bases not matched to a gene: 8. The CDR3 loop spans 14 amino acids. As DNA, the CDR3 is TGCAGTGCGGCCCGACAGGGATCCACAGATACGCAGTATTTT. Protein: CSAARQGSTDTQYF.

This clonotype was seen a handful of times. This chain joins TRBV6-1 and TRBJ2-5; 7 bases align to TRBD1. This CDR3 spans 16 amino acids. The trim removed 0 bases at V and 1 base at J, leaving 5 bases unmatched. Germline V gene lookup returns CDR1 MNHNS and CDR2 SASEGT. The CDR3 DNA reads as TGTGCCAGCAGTGAAGCGAGGGGGCGGGCCCAAGAGACCCAGTACTTC. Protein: CASSEARGRAQETQYF.

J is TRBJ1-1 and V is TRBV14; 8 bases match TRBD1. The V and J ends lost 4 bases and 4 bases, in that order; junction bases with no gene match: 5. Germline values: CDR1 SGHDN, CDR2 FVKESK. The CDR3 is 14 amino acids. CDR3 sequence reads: CASSPITGGTEAFF. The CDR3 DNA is TGTGCCAGCAGCCCGATTACAGGGGGCACTGAAGCTTTCTTT.

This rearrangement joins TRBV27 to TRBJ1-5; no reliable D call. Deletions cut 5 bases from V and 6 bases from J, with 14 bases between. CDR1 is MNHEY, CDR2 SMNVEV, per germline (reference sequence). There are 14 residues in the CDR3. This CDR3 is CASSPLIGGQPQHF. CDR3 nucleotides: TGTGCCAGCAGTCCCCTAATAGGTGGTCAGCCCCAGCATTTT.

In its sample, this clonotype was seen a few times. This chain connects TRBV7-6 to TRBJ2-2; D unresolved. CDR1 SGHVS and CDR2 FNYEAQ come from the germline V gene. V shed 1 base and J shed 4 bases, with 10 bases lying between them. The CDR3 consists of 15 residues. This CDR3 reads CASSLEPEFTGELFF. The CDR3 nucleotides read TGTGCCAGCAGCTTAGAACCGGAGTTCACCGGGGAGCTGTTTTTT.

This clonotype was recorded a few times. Here the CDR3 reads CASSSLTANYGYTF. The CDR3 nucleotides are TGTGCCAGCAGTTCTTTGACAGCCAACTATGGCTACACCTTC. The rearrangement links TRBV6-5 to TRBJ1-2; D perhaps matches TRBD1 (5 bases). The V end lost 4 bases, the J end lost 2 bases, and 11 bases lay between the germline ends. Germline V gene lookup returns CDR1 MNHEY and CDR2 SVGAGI. The CDR3 covers 14 residues.

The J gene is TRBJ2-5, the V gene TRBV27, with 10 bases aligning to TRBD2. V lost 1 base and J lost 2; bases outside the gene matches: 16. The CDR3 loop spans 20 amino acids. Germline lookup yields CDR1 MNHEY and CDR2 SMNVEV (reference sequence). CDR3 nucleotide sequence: TGTGCCAGCAGTTTATGGGGGCCGGCTAGCGGGAGCGGTAGTCAAGAGACCCAGTACTTC. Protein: CASSLWGPASGSGSQETQYF.

CDR3 DNA: TGTGCCAGCAGCTCGGACAGGGTGACTGGGGCCAACGTCCTGACTTTC. Translation: CASSSDRVTGANVLTF. This chain links TRBV7-9 with TRBJ2-6; 8 bases fit TRBD1. J lost 2 bases, V lost 4 bases, and 4 bases had no gene match. This CDR3 is 16 amino acids long. The germline V gene encodes CDR1 SEHNR and CDR2 FQNEAQ (reference sequence).

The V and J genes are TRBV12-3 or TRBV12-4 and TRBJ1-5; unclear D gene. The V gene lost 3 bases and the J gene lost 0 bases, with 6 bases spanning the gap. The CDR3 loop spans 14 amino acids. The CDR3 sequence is CASSFKGSNQPQHF. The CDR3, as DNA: TGTGCCAGCAGTTTTAAGGGTAGCAATCAGCCCCAGCATTTT.

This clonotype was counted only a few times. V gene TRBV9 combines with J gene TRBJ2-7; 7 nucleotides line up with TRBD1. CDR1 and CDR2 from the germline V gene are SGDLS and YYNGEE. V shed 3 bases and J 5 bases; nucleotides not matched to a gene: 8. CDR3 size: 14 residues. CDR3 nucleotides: TGTGCCAGCAGCGGGACGACAGGGCCCCACGAGCAGTACTTC. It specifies CASSGTTGPHEQYF.